This T cell receptor beta chain was found in a study of radiation and T cells in renal cell carcinoma. Produced via immunoSEQ multiplex PCR; TCRdb's table is partial and in-frame only. This sample has 100,000 to 150,000 clones, with 81% found just once. Comments on this clone: Its antigen is not known. The sample has other DNA sequences that encode this CDR3 too.

Time point noted: blood 2 weeks post-SBRT. The treatment: 15 Gy SBRT to primary tumor, nephrectomy 4 weeks later. V lost 0 bases to trimming and J lost 3 bases, with 4 bases between them. There are 12 residues in the CDR3. CDR1 is SGHRS and CDR2 is YFSETQ in the germline V gene. General observations from the study: In blood, top tumor clones expanded by 2 weeks, shrinking by 4.

The material was blood, obtained from a patient whose treatment included radiotherapy and nephrectomy. The clonotype originates from a man between 45 and 60 years old with renal cell carcinoma. J is TRBJ2-7 and V is TRBV5-1, with D hard to call. DNA of the CDR3: TGCGCCAGCAGCTTGGGAGTCTACGAGCAGTACTTC. Translation: CASSLGVYEQYF.